The rows below give T cell receptor beta chains drawn from one sample of a study of post-analysis software for immune sequencing data. One entry per CDR3 protein results from TCRdb running MiXCR on the PCR reads. In the table there are more than 350,000 distinct CDR3 sequences, approximately 38% of which are singletons. Sequenced: blood. Receptors originate from a girl under 10 years old with multiple sclerosis. Both conserved end residues are part of each CDR3. The D gene is left open where the match is weak. Clone size appears in some rows only: once, few, many, or a class for an expanded clone.

d_gene	abundance	v_gene	len	j_gene	CDR3aa	CDR3nt
TRBD2	few	TRBV20-1	13	TRBJ2-1	CSAGTRVSNEQFF	TGCAGTGCTGGGACTAGGGTAAGCAATGAGCAGTTCTTC
TRBD1	-	TRBV12-3/TRBV12-4	17	TRBJ2-3	CASSFPGTGASTDTQYF	TGTGCCAGCAGTTTCCCTGGGACAGGGGCTAGCACAGATACGCAGTATTTT
-	-	TRBV20-1	15	TRBJ1-5	CSARNDEGLHQPQHF	TGCAGTGCGCGCAATGACGAGGGCTTACATCAGCCCCAGCATTTT
TRBD2	-	TRBV7-2	16	TRBJ2-7	CASSLAMSGAAYEQYF	TGTGCCAGCAGCTTAGCGATGAGCGGGGCCGCCTACGAGCAGTACTTC
TRBD1	-	TRBV5-4	15	TRBJ1-1	CASSPRTGTNTEAFF	TGTGCCAGCAGTCCTAGGACAGGGACGAACACTGAAGCTTTCTTT
-	few	TRBV11-2	15	TRBJ2-7	CASSLGGRGAHEQYF	TGTGCCAGCAGCTTAGGAGGTCGGGGAGCCCACGAGCAGTACTTC
-	-	TRBV20-1	14	TRBJ1-5	CSARHRAQNQPQHF	TGCAGTGCTAGACACCGGGCGCAAAATCAGCCCCAGCATTTT
-	-	TRBV5-1	15	TRBJ1-5	CASSLVTGPNQPQHF	TGCGCCAGCAGCTTGGTTACAGGTCCCAATCAGCCCCAGCATTTT
-	-	TRBV7-9	17	TRBJ1-5	CASSSHRGGESNQPQHF	TGTGCCAGCAGCTCCCATCGGGGGGGCGAAAGCAATCAGCCCCAGCATTTT
TRBD1	-	TRBV9	15	TRBJ1-1	CASSVGDSRGTEAFF	TGTGCCAGCAGCGTAGGGGACAGCCGAGGAACTGAAGCTTTCTTT
TRBD2	-	TRBV20-1	16	TRBJ2-1	CSARLAGGPSYNEQFF	TGCAGTGCTAGGCTAGCGGGGGGCCCCTCCTACAATGAGCAGTTCTTC
TRBD1	few	TRBV15	13	TRBJ1-1	CATKGQPNTEAFF	TGTGCCACTAAGGGACAGCCGAACACTGAAGCTTTCTTT
-	-	TRBV15	14	TRBJ2-5	CATSRDCAGSEQYF	TGTGCCACCAGCAGAGACTGTGCAGGGTCGGAGCAGTACTTC
TRBD1	few	TRBV28	18	TRBJ1-4	CASSLARQGAKLDEKLFF	TGTGCCAGCAGTTTAGCCCGGCAGGGGGCGAAACTTGACGAAAAACTGTTTTTT
-	few	TRBV21-1	17	TRBJ2-3	CASSKVVPREGTDTQYF	TGTGCCAGCAGCAAAGTGGTTCCGAGGGAGGGCACAGATACGCAGTATTTT
-	-	TRBV7-2	15	TRBJ1-1	CASRRPARGRTEAFF	TGTGCCAGCAGACGCCCCGCTCGGGGACGAACTGAAGCTTTCTTT